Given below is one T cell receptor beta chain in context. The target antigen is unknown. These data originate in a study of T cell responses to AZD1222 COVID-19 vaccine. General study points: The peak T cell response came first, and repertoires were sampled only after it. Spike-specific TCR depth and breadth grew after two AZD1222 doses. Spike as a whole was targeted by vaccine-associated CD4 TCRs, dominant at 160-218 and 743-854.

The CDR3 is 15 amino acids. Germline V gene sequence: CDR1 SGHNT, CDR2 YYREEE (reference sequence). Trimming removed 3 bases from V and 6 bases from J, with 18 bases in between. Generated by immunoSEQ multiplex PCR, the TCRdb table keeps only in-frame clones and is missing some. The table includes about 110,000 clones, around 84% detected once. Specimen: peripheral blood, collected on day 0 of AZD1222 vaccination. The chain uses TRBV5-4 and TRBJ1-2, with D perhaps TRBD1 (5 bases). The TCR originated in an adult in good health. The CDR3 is CASSWAFGGMDGYTF. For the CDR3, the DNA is TGTGCCAGCAGCTGGGCGTTTGGGGGTATGGATGGCTACACCTTC.